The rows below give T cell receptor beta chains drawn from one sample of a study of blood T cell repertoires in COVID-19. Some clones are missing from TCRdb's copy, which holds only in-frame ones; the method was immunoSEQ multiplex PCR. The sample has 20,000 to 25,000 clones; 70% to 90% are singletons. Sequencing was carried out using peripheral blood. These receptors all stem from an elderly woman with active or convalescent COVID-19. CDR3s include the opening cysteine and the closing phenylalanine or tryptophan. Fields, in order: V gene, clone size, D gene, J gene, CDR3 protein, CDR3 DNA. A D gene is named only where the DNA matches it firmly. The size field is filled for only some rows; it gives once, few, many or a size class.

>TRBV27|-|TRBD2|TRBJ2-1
CASSLWTSGSSQFF
TGTGCCAGCAGTTTATGGACTAGCGGTAGCTCGCAGTTCTTC
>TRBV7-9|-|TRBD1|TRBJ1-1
CASSLDVARGREAFF
TGTGCCAGCAGCTTAGATGTGGCCAGGGGGCGTGAAGCTTTCTTT
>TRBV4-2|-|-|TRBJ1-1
CASSKGDINTEAFF
TGTGCCAGCAGTAAGGGGGATATAAACACTGAAGCTTTCTTT
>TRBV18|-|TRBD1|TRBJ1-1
CASSEGQTTEAFF
TGTGCCAGCTCCGAGGGACAGACAACTGAAGCTTTCTTT
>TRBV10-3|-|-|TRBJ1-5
CAISESLAGWNQPQHF
TGTGCCATCAGTGAGTCGTTAGCTGGGTGGAATCAGCCCCAGCATTTT
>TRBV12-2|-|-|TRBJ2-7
CASRPPSGRRSYEQYF
TGTGCAAGTCGCCCACCTAGCGGGAGACGGTCCTACGAGCAGTACTTC
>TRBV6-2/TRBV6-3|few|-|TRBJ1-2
CASSYGRQSYGYTF
TGTGCCAGCAGTTACGGCCGACAGAGCTATGGCTACACCTTC
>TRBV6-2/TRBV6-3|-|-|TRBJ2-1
CASSYSTEQFF
TGTGCCAGCAGTTACTCGACAGAGCAGTTCTTC
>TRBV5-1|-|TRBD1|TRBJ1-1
CASSLADILGQRNTEAFF
TGCGCCAGCAGCTTGGCCGACATTCTGGGACAGAGGAACACTGAAGCTTTCTTT
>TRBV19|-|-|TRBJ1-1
CASSITPRRAAGAFF
TGTGCCAGTAGTATCACCCCTAGGCGGGCTGCGGGGGCTTTCTTT
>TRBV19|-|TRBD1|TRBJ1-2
CASTPGQVRNYGYTF
TGTGCCAGTACCCCGGGACAGGTCCGTAACTATGGCTACACCTTC
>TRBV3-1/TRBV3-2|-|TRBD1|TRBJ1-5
CASSRAGGQSGQPQHF
TGTGCCAGCAGCCGGGCAGGGGGGCAATCCGGACAGCCCCAGCATTTT
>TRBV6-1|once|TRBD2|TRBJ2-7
CASSEAAGGPTYEQYF
TGTGCCAGCAGTGAAGCTGCGGGAGGCCCGACCTACGAGCAGTACTTC
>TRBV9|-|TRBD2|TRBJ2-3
CASSRAGGYTDTQYF
TGTGCCAGCAGCAGAGCGGGGGGGTACACAGATACGCAGTATTTT
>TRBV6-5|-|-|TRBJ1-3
CASFSQGNTIYF
TGTGCCAGCTTCAGTCAGGGAAACACCATATATTTT
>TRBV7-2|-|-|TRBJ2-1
CASSPTPGTKGGKFF
TGTGCCAGCAGCCCGACTCCCGGGACAAAAGGGGGAAAGTTCTTC
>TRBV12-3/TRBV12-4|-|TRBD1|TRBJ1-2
CASSPRQGYGYTF
TGTGCCAGCAGTCCCCGACAGGGCTATGGCTACACCTTC
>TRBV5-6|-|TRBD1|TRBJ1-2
CASSSHRGRIGYTF
TGTGCCAGCAGCTCTCACAGGGGGCGCATAGGCTACACCTTC
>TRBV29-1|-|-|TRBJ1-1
CSVVLQGNTEAFF
TGCAGCGTAGTTCTGCAGGGGAACACTGAAGCTTTCTTT
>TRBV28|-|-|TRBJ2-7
CASSSQAVLTKQYF
TGTGCCAGCAGTTCCCAAGCGGTCCTTACGAAGCAGTACTTC
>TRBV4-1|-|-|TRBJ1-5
CASSQDEGDSNQPQHF
TGCGCCAGCAGCCAAGATGAAGGGGATAGCAATCAGCCCCAGCATTTT
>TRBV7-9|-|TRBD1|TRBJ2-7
CASSKGRTGGYEQYF
TGTGCCAGCAGCAAGGGACGTACAGGGGGCTACGAGCAGTACTTC
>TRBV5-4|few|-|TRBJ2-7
CASSRAQEASYEQYF
TGTGCCAGCAGCCGGGCGCAGGAGGCCTCCTACGAGCAGTACTTC
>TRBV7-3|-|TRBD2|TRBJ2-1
CASSVLAGGMNEQFF
TGTGCCAGCAGCGTACTAGCGGGAGGGATGAATGAGCAGTTCTTC